This T cell receptor (beta chain) came from a study of tumour-infiltrating T cells in Burkitt lymphoma. Study summary: Survival, overall and progression-free, tracked with productive clonality.

CDR3 length equals 16 residues. Germline V gene lookup returns CDR1 SEHNR and CDR2 FQNEAQ (reference sequence). Trimming removed 5 bases from V and 0 bases from J; junction bases left unmatched: 7. Repertoires were generated with immunoSEQ multiplex PCR, while TCRdb's copy carries only in-frame clones and drops some. The top ten clones hold roughly 1.4% of a sample with about 13,000 clones, 65% to 90% of them seen once. Material: tumor tissue. The clonotype originates from a human donor with diffuse large B-cell lymphoma. The chain links TRBV7-9 to TRBJ1-3; 7 bases are shared with TRBD1. The CDR3 is CASSRGQLLSGNTIYF. CDR3 coding DNA: TGTGCCAGCAGCCGGGGACAGCTACTCTCTGGAAACACCATATATTTT. Looking up the rest from reference TRBV7-9 and TRBJ1-3 gives the full variable domain: DTGVSQNPRHKITKRGQNVTFRCDPISEHNRLYWYRQTLGQGPEFLTYFQNEAQLEKSRLLSDRFSAERPKGSFSTLEIQRTEQGDSAMYLCASSRGQLLSGNTIYFGEGSWLTVV.